The clone carrying this T cell receptor (beta chain) was seen a handful of times. The length of the CDR3 is 14 residues. V lost 2 bases and J lost 4, with 11 bases in between. From germline, CDR1 is SGHAT and CDR2 FQNNGV. This specimen belongs to a study of blood T cell repertoires in COVID-19. For the study at large: The origin of the acute and convalescent COVID-19 samples was the United States, Italy and Spain.

In the original workflow: Using reference gene primer amplification, nucleated cell counts were estimated. Here immunoSEQ multiplex PCR was the method, and the copy in TCRdb shows in-frame clones only, minus some. V, J and clone size are taken as reported in that table, and D and trimming were inferred from the DNA itself. The data contain about 100,000 clones, 88% of them singletons. The chain links TRBV11-2 to TRBJ1-1; D is possibly TRBD1 (5 bases). Sequenced input: peripheral blood. The source of this sequence is a woman aged 60-75 years with acute or convalescent COVID-19. CDR3 coding DNA: TGTGCCAGCAGCTTAAAAGGGGTAGGCACTGAAGCTTTCTTT. Amino acid sequence: CASSLKGVGTEAFF.